This T cell receptor beta chain was obtained from a study of radiation and T cells in renal cell carcinoma. Study outcomes and limitations: Top tumor clonotypes rose in blood 2 weeks post-radiation, then contracted.

The time point denotes: blood 4 weeks post-SBRT, at nephrectomy. Noted treatment: 15 Gy SBRT to primary tumor, nephrectomy 4 weeks later. Nephrectomy followed 15 Gy stereotactic body radiation by 4 weeks. Blood was sampled at baseline, 2 weeks and 4 weeks after SBRT. The tumor was a clear cell renal cell carcinoma. Clones were sequenced by immunoSEQ multiplex PCR, and TCRdb holds only the in-frame ones, with some missing. Of approximately 150,000 clones in the sample, 70% to 90% are singletons; the top ten hold 15% to 20%. CDR1 is MNHNS and CDR2 is SASEGT in the germline V gene. The CDR3 spans 14 residues. The ends were cut back, 2 bases at V and 4 bases at J, with 9 bases in the middle. A word on this clone: Its specificity is unknown.

This receptor was identified in a woman aged 45-59 years with renal cell carcinoma. The gene calls are TRBV6-1 and TRBJ2-1, with D uncertain. The sequences come from blood, collected from a patient whose treatment included radiotherapy and nephrectomy. The CDR3 region has the DNA TGTGCCAGCAGTGAAAGGGTCGGGTACAATGAGCAGTTCTTC. It encodes CASSERVGYNEQFF.